A single sample gave rise to the 28 T cell receptor beta chains below, sequenced in a study of cytomegalovirus exposure and HLA in healthy donors. PCR involved 60 Vbeta and 13 Jbeta primers. The assay was immunoSEQ multiplex PCR, and TCRdb's table has in-frame clones only and misses some. This sample has 110,000 or so clones, with around 76% found just once. The sequenced sample was PBMCs. Every receptor here comes from a man aged 50-59 years in good health and CMV-seropositive.

The CDR3 here is CASSFASGKNEQYF. Here the CDR3 DNA reads TGTGCCAGCAGTTTCGCTAGCGGAAAGAACGAGCAGTACTTC. This sequence joins TRBV28 and TRBJ2-7; TRBD2 aligns across 7 bases. V was pared by 3 bases and J by 5 bases, with 7 bases of the junction left unmatched. The CDR3 runs 14 residues. From germline, CDR1 is MDHEN and CDR2 SYDVKM.

The rearrangement links TRBV18 to TRBJ1-1, with 8 nucleotides matching TRBD1. Germline lookup yields CDR1 KGHSH and CDR2 LQKENI. The CDR3 totals 16 residues. J gave up 7 bases and V 6 bases, and 16 bases lay outside the gene matches. This CDR3 reads CASSRTGTTRNSEAFF. CDR3 DNA: TGTGCCAGCTCCCGGACAGGGACAACCCGAAATAGTGAAGCTTTCTTT.

This clone was counted ten times or more. The V gene is TRBV6-1, the J gene TRBJ2-4; D is perhaps TRBD1 (6 bases). V gave up 4 bases and J gave up 0 bases, with 19 bases separating them. This CDR3 region has 18 residues. Germline V gene lookup returns CDR1 MNHNS and CDR2 SASEGT. The CDR3 protein is CASSAPGTSALAKNIQYF. The CDR3 nucleotides are TGTGCCAGCAGTGCACCCGGGACATCCGCTCTAGCCAAAAACATTCAGTACTTC.

The gene calls are TRBV11-2 and TRBJ1-1; possibly TRBD1 for D (5 bases). This CDR3 spans 16 amino acids. Deletions cut 0 bases from V and 4 bases from J, with 15 bases between. Germline V gene sequence: CDR1 SGHAT, CDR2 FQNNGV. CDR3 bases: TGTGCCAGCAGCTTAGATCCTCAGGGTAGGTTCACTGAAGCTTTCTTT. Protein sequence: CASSLDPQGRFTEAFF.

Concerning this clone itself: The same CDR3 arises from other DNA sequences in this sample as well. The rearrangement links TRBV5-1 to TRBJ2-3; TRBD1 aligns across 9 bases. The V and J ends lost 4 bases and 3 bases, in that order; junction bases with no gene match: 3. This CDR3 is built from 14 residues. The germline gives CDR1 SGHRS, CDR2 YFSETQ. The DNA of the CDR3 is TGCGCCAGCAGCCCCGGACAGGGGACAGATACGCAGTATTTT. It encodes CASSPGQGTDTQYF.

The chain employs TRBV25-1 and TRBJ1-1; D unresolved. V was cut by 1 base and J by 6 bases, with 3 bases left in between. The CDR3 runs 11 residues. Germline loops: CDR1 MGHDK, CDR2 SYGVNS. The CDR3, as DNA: TGTGCCAGCAGTGAATTCGCTGAAGCTTTCTTT. Translating it yields CASSEFAEAFF.

V gene TRBV4-1 combines with J gene TRBJ1-2; 8 bases are a match to TRBD1. Germline values: CDR1 MGHRA, CDR2 YSYEKL. The CDR3 has 14 residues. After removal of 4 bases from V and 1 base from J, the junction contained 2 bases not matched to a gene. CDR3 amino acids: CASSPGGDNYGYTF. The CDR3 bases are TGCGCCAGCAGCCCAGGGGGCGATAACTATGGCTACACCTTC.

V usage is TRBV29-1 and J usage is TRBJ2-1; D is possibly TRBD1 (6 bases). The V gene's germline CDR1 is SQVTM and CDR2 ANQGSEA. The CDR3 is 13 amino acids. V lost 1 base, J lost 9 bases, and 13 bases lay in between. The CDR3 loop reads CSVEAYRVGEQFF. In DNA form, the CDR3 reads TGCAGCGTTGAAGCCTACAGGGTCGGTGAGCAGTTCTTC.

This clone was detected only a few times. V and J are TRBV9 and TRBJ2-3; the match to TRBD2 covers 16 bases. With V trimmed by 2 bases and J by 4 bases, 7 bases remained unmatched. The germline gives CDR1 SGDLS, CDR2 YYNGEE. The CDR3 contains 18 residues. The CDR3 sequence: CASSVSGTSGGAADTQYF. As DNA, the CDR3 is TGTGCCAGCAGCGTGTCCGGGACTAGCGGGGGGGCGGCAGATACGCAGTATTTT.

The chain uses TRBV13 and TRBJ1-1, with D maybe TRBD1 (5 bases). Germline V lookup: CDR1 PRHDT, CDR2 FYEKMQ (reference sequence). The CDR3 is made up of 16 amino acids. V lost 0 bases and J lost 4, with 15 bases in between. CDR3 bases: TGTGCCAGCAGCTTAGGCTGGGGGGAAGCGGGCACTGAAGCTTTCTTT. Translation: CASSLGWGEAGTEAFF.

J is TRBJ2-2 and V is TRBV7-9, with D perhaps TRBD1 (6 bases). CDR1 is SEHNR and CDR2 is FQNEAQ in the germline V gene (reference sequence). The CDR3 contains 16 residues. Trimming left V 5 bases short and J 5 bases short, with 18 bases between. The CDR3 is CASSPLTGSGTGELFF. CDR3 coding DNA: TGTGCCAGCAGCCCACTTACAGGGTCGGGAACCGGGGAGCTGTTTTTT.

The J gene is TRBJ2-7, the V gene TRBV18; maybe TRBD2 (6 bases). The CDR3 totals 14 residues. Trimming left V 6 bases short and J 5 bases short, with 17 bases between. Germline CDR1 and CDR2: KGHSH and LQKENI. DNA for the CDR3: TGTGCCAGCTCGCCCCAGGTAGCGGCTGACGAGCAGTACTTC. It encodes CASSPQVAADEQYF.

Only one count was recorded for this clone. The chain recombines TRBV18 with TRBJ2-1; 8 bases map to TRBD2. CDR1 and CDR2 (germline): KGHSH, LQKENI. The trim removed 1 base at V and 0 bases at J, leaving 11 bases unmatched. This CDR3 contains 19 residues. The CDR3 DNA follows: TGTGCCAGCTCACCACAAAGGACTAGCCCAACGAGCTCCTACAATGAGCAGTTCTTC. It codes for CASSPQRTSPTSSYNEQFF.

A remark on this clone: At the DNA level, this CDR3 is encoded by other sequences in the same sample as well. The rearrangement joins TRBV5-1 to TRBJ1-3, with D perhaps TRBD1 (6 bases). The CDR3 has 14 amino acids. Trimming took 2 bases from V and 2 from J, leaving 8 bases between them. Germline V gene sequence: CDR1 SGHRS, CDR2 YFSETQ. CDR3: CASSLQGAGNTIYF. The CDR3 region has the DNA TGCGCCAGCAGCTTACAGGGAGCTGGAAACACCATATATTTT.

This clone was counted a few times. This specimen includes other DNA sequences encoding the same CDR3. V and J are TRBV28 and TRBJ1-5; D gene unclear. CDR3 length equals 14 residues. With 2 bases removed from V and 5 bases from J, the gap between germline ends came to 10 bases. Germline assignment: CDR1 MDHEN and CDR2 SYDVKM. The CDR3 loop is CASSLGGKDQPQHF. CDR3 sequence (DNA): TGTGCCAGCAGTTTAGGAGGGAAGGATCAGCCCCAGCATTTT.

This sequence joins TRBV19 and TRBJ2-7; D might be TRBD1 (8 bases). From germline, CDR1 is LNHDA and CDR2 SQIVND (reference sequence). The CDR3 runs to 15 residues. V shed 4 bases and J shed 0 bases, with 13 bases lying between them. CDR3 loop: CASSTQGGGSYEQYF. The DNA of the CDR3 is TGTGCCAGTAGTACACAGGGGGGGGGCTCCTACGAGCAGTACTTC. The whole variable domain, remainder taken from reference TRBV19 and TRBJ2-7, is DGGITQSPKYLFRKEGQNVTLSCEQNLNHDAMYWYRQDPGQGLRLIYYSQIVNDFQKGDIAEGYSVSREKKESFPLTVTSAQKNPTAFYLCASSTQGGGSYEQYFGPGTRLTVT.

The chain links TRBV21-1 to TRBJ2-5; whether TRBD2, the table's D call, matches the DNA was not checked. The DNA end is more similar to TRBJ2-7, so the J call may be wrong. TRBV21-1 is given as a pseudogene. CDR3 length equals 20 residues. The CDR3 DNA follows: TGTGCCAGCAGCAAAGCCCGGACTAGCGGGAGGGCCCTGCAGTCCTACGAGCAGTACTTC. Protein sequence: CASSKARTSGRALQSYEQYF.

CDR3 protein: CASRRGGNGANVLTF. The CDR3 region has the DNA TGTGCCAGCAGGCGAGGGGGTAATGGGGCCAACGTCCTGACTTTC. The chain is built from TRBV6-5 and TRBJ2-6; the D gene is possibly TRBD1 (6 bases). Germline V gives CDR1 MNHEY, CDR2 SVGAGI. The V end was cut by 6 bases, the J end by 3 bases, with 12 bases between. The CDR3 loop spans 15 amino acids.

The chain combines TRBV5-1 with TRBJ2-7, with D possibly being TRBD1 (5 bases). The ends were cut back, 4 bases at V and 5 bases at J, with 19 bases in the middle. Germline CDR1 reads SGHRS; CDR2 reads YFSETQ. The CDR3 runs 15 residues. CDR3 DNA: TGCGCCAGCAGCCGTGAGACAGACGCCGGAGACGAGCAGTACTTC. Amino acid sequence: CASSRETDAGDEQYF.

This rearrangement joins TRBV19 to TRBJ1-3; D is unresolved. Germline CDR1 and CDR2: LNHDA and SQIVND (reference sequence). The CDR3 is 14 residues long. Trimming took off 0 bases at V and 0 bases at J, with 3 bases between the two ends. In DNA form, the CDR3 reads TGTGCCAGTAGTATAGACTACTCTGGAAACACCATATATTTT. This encodes CASSIDYSGNTIYF.

The chain is built from TRBV18 and TRBJ2-1; tentative D call: TRBD1 (5 bases). V was shortened by 3 bases and J by 2 bases, with 11 bases between the two germline ends. The length of the CDR3 is 15 residues. CDR1 is KGHSH, CDR2 LQKENI, per germline. The CDR3 here is CASSPGRSAYNEQFF. The CDR3 DNA sequence: TGTGCCAGCTCACCGGGGCGGTCCGCCTACAATGAGCAGTTCTTC. Combining the CDR3 with reference TRBV18 and TRBJ2-1 gives the whole variable domain NAGVMQNPRHLVRRRGQEARLRCSPMKGHSHVYWYRQLPEEGLKFMVYLQKENIIDESGMPKERFSAEFPKEGPSILRIQQVVRGDSAAYFCASSPGRSAYNEQFFGPGTRLTVL.

The chain has TRBV28 and TRBJ2-5; D perhaps matches TRBD1 (6 bases). CDR1 and CDR2 (germline): MDHEN, SYDVKM. Trimming pared 3 bases from V and 5 bases from J, leaving 16 bases between. The CDR3 consists of 15 residues. The CDR3 sequence is CASSFLGQPGETQYF. The CDR3 DNA is TGTGCCAGCAGTTTCCTCGGACAGCCGGGGGAGACCCAGTACTTC.

This clone was picked up a small number of times. In DNA, the CDR3 is TGTGCCAGCAGCCAAGATCCCAGCGAGCAGTACTTC. Protein: CASSQDPSEQYF. The rearrangement links TRBV4-2 to TRBJ2-7; D is unresolved. V gave up 0 bases and J gave up 6 bases, with 6 bases separating them. CDR1 LGHNA and CDR2 YNFKEQ come from the germline V gene. The CDR3 spans 12 residues.

This clone occurred once. V is TRBV18 and J is TRBJ2-5; D is undetermined. Deletions cut 3 bases from V and 4 bases from J, with 9 bases between. The CDR3 has 13 amino acids. Germline V gene data show CDR1 as KGHSH and CDR2 as LQKENI. As DNA, the CDR3 is TGTGCCAGCTCACCCGCCCCGGGAGAGACCCAGTACTTC. It translates to CASSPAPGETQYF.

The table lists this clone with a few counts. The V and J genes are TRBV28 and TRBJ1-1, with a tentative D call TRBD1 (5 bases). Germline CDR1 is MDHEN and CDR2 is SYDVKM. V gave up 6 bases and J gave up 1 base, with 15 bases separating them. There are 15 residues in the CDR3. CDR3 sequence: CASRTEDRPNTEAFF. CDR3 nucleotide sequence: TGTGCCAGCAGAACGGAAGACAGACCGAACACTGAAGCTTTCTTT.

The chain uses TRBV6-5 and TRBJ1-1; perhaps TRBD1 as D (5 bases). Germline V gives CDR1 MNHEY, CDR2 SVGAGI. V was shortened by 2 bases and J by 3 bases, with 10 bases between the two germline ends. The CDR3 consists of 14 residues. As DNA, the CDR3 is TGTGCCAGCAGTTACGGGAGGGGCGACACTGAAGCTTTCTTT. It codes for CASSYGRGDTEAFF.

The J gene is TRBJ2-5, the V gene TRBV6-1, with D possibly TRBD1 on 5 matching bases. The DNA end is more similar to TRBJ2-7, so the J call may be wrong. The CDR3 consists of 14 residues. The germline CDR1 and CDR2 sequences are MNHNS and SASEGT. CDR3 loop: CASRGAGENYEQYF. DNA for the CDR3: TGTGCCAGTAGGGGCGCAGGCGAAAACTACGAGCAGTACTTC.

This clone was observed a few times. The V gene is TRBV5-1, the J gene TRBJ2-7; tentative D call: TRBD2 (6 bases). Germline lookup yields CDR1 SGHRS and CDR2 YFSETQ. The V gene lost 1 base and the J gene lost 6 bases, with 20 bases spanning the gap. CDR3 length equals 16 residues. The CDR3 DNA is TGCGCCAGCAGCTTGTTTCTAGGGACTTCAACCCTCGAGCAGTACTTC. The encoded protein is CASSLFLGTSTLEQYF.